The next 25 T cell receptor beta chains were all read from a single sample in a study of blood T cell repertoires in COVID-19. Libraries were prepared by immunoSEQ multiplex PCR; TCRdb keeps only in-frame clonotypes and omits some of them. The sample has some 14,000 clones; approximately 90% are singletons. The sample consisted of peripheral blood. The receptors shown here come from a human donor in a cohort sampled during active COVID-19.

The chain couples TRBV19 to TRBJ1-2; TRBD1 matches 11 bases. Per the germline V gene, CDR1 is LNHDA and CDR2 is SQIVND (reference sequence). V dropped 3 bases and J dropped 2; count of bases not matched to a gene: 5. The CDR3 is 16 residues long. For the CDR3, the DNA is TGTGCCAGTAGTATTTGGACAGGGGGCAACAACTATGGCTACACCTTC. Encoded protein: CASSIWTGGNNYGYTF. Variable domain in full (rest from reference TRBV19 and TRBJ1-2): DGGITQSPKYLFRKEGQNVTLSCEQNLNHDAMYWYRQDPGQGLRLIYYSQIVNDFQKGDIAEGYSVSREKKESFPLTVTSAQKNPTAFYLCASSIWTGGNNYGYTFGSGTRLTVV.

This chain connects TRBV7-2 to TRBJ1-2; D uncertain. The germline gives CDR1 SGHTA, CDR2 FQGNSA. CDR3 length: 11 amino acids. V was clipped by 1 base and J by 5 bases, with 2 bases between them. This CDR3 is CASSLVYGYTF. The CDR3 nucleotides read TGTGCCAGCAGCTTAGTATATGGCTACACCTTC. Combining the CDR3 with reference TRBV7-2 and TRBJ1-2 gives the whole variable domain GAGVSQSPSNKVTEKGKDVELRCDPISGHTALYWYRQSLGQGLEFLIYFQGNSAPDKSGLPSDRFSAERTGGSVSTLTIQRTQQEDSAVYLCASSLVYGYTFGSGTRLTVV.

The V gene is TRBV5-1, the J gene TRBJ1-6, with 7 bases fitting TRBD1. Germline CDR1 is SGHRS and CDR2 is YFSETQ. This CDR3 spans 15 amino acids. Unmatched junction bases numbered 10, after V lost 5 bases and J lost 8 bases. The CDR3 protein is CASRRREGADSPLHF. CDR3 bases: TGCGCCAGCAGACGACGGGAGGGGGCCGATTCACCCCTCCACTTT.

This chain uses TRBV24-1 with TRBJ1-5; 7 nucleotides align to TRBD1. V lost 4 bases and J lost 3; bases outside the gene matches: 5. Per the germline V gene, CDR1 is KGHDR and CDR2 is SFDVKD. This CDR3 region has 15 residues. The CDR3 DNA is TGTGCCACCAGTGACTCCGACAGGGTCAATCAGCCCCAGCATTTT. Translating it yields CATSDSDRVNQPQHF.

A single count supports this clone. CDR3 DNA sequence: TGTGCCAGCAGCCAAGAACTAAACAATGAGCAGTTCTTC. This sequence encodes CASSQELNNEQFF. V usage is TRBV4-2 and J usage is TRBJ2-1; no firm D call. The CDR3 is 13 amino acids. From germline, CDR1 is LGHNA and CDR2 YNFKEQ. Trimming left V 0 bases short and J 5 bases short, with 5 bases between.

This sequence joins TRBV4-1 and TRBJ1-1; D is possibly TRBD1 (6 bases). Per the germline V gene, CDR1 is MGHRA and CDR2 is YSYEKL. V lost 3 bases and J lost 10, with 12 bases in between. The CDR3 contains 12 residues. The CDR3 sequence: CASSQEQGLAFF. CDR3 bases: TGCGCCAGCAGCCAGGAACAGGGTTTAGCTTTCTTT.

This sequence joins TRBV18 and TRBJ2-7, with 9 nucleotides matching TRBD1. V shed 4 bases, J shed 6 bases, and the junction held 7 bases outside the gene matches. The germline V gene has CDR1 KGHSH and CDR2 LQKENI. The CDR3 loop spans 14 amino acids. This CDR3 reads CASSRDRDEGEQYF. CDR3 DNA sequence: TGTGCCAGCTCACGGGACAGGGATGAGGGCGAGCAGTACTTC.

The chain is built from TRBV27 and TRBJ2-1; 8 bases line up with TRBD2. Germline-derived CDR1 and CDR2 are MNHEY and SMNVEV (reference sequence). This CDR3 spans 18 amino acids. J gave up 3 bases and V 6 bases, and 16 bases lay outside the gene matches. CDR3 sequence (DNA): TGTGCCAGCAGCCGTACTTTTCGAGGTAGCGGGGACTACAATGAGCAGTTCTTC. Protein: CASSRTFRGSGDYNEQFF.

The genes are TRBV12-5 and TRBJ2-3; TRBD1 or TRBD2 may be the D gene (9 bases each). Germline values: CDR1 LGHNT, CDR2 FRNRAP. The CDR3 extends over 21 amino acids. With 5 bases removed from V and 1 base from J, the gap between germline ends came to 31 bases. The CDR3 DNA is TGTGCTAGTGGTCCTGGGACAGGGCTGAGTAGCGGGAGTTCGGGCACAGATACGCAGTATTTT. Protein sequence: CASGPGTGLSSGSSGTDTQYF.

CDR3 sequence: CASRPGAGELFF. The CDR3 nucleotides are TGTGCCAGCAGACCGGGGGCCGGGGAGCTGTTTTTT. The rearrangement joins TRBV6-6 to TRBJ2-2, with D possibly matching TRBD2 (6 bases). The CDR3 contains 12 residues. CDR1 and CDR2 (germline): MNHNY, SVGAGI (reference sequence). Trimming left V 6 bases short and J 6 bases short, with 8 bases between.

V and J are TRBV28 and TRBJ2-3; TRBD1 agrees at 9 bases. The CDR3 runs 15 residues. Unmatched junction bases numbered 8, after V lost 6 bases and J lost 4 bases. Looked up from germline, CDR1 is MDHEN and CDR2 is SYDVKM. This chain's CDR3 is CASRTGTGSPDTQYF. The DNA of the CDR3 is TGTGCCAGCAGAACCGGGACAGGGAGCCCAGATACGCAGTATTTT. Based on the CDR3 plus reference TRBV28 and TRBJ2-3, the full variable domain is DVKVTQSSRYLVKRTGEKVFLECVQDMDHENMFWYRQDPGLGLRLIYFSYDVKMKEKGDIPEGYSVSREKKERFSLILESASTNQTSMYLCASRTGTGSPDTQYFGPGTRLTVL.

The J gene is TRBJ2-2, the V gene TRBV24-1; D is ambiguous. Trimming cost V 4 bases and J 9 bases, with 11 bases left between them. Germline V gene sequence: CDR1 KGHDR, CDR2 SFDVKD. CDR3 size: 13 residues. CDR3 sequence (DNA): TGTGCCACCAGTGACCCGGGTAGCCGGGAGCTGTTTTTT. This codes for CATSDPGSRELFF.

V and J are TRBV10-3 and TRBJ1-5; 9 positions agree with TRBD1. The CDR3 totals 15 residues. Germline assignment: CDR1 ENHRY and CDR2 SYGVKD. The V gene end was trimmed by 6 bases and the J gene end by 6 bases; junction bases not matched to a gene: 9. CDR3 DNA: TGTGCCATCAGACAGGGGGCGGCGGAGAGTCAGCCCCAGCATTTT. Its translation is CAIRQGAAESQPQHF.

J is TRBJ1-4 and V is TRBV11-2, with no clear D. CDR3 length: 14 amino acids. V lost 5 bases, J lost 6 bases, and 13 bases lay in between. Germline lookup yields CDR1 SGHAT and CDR2 FQNNGV. The CDR3 loop reads CASSLAVADEKLFF. CDR3 nucleotide sequence: TGTGCCAGCAGCCTCGCTGTAGCGGATGAAAAACTGTTTTTT.

The V call is TRBV19, the J call TRBJ1-1, with 9 bases fitting TRBD1. The V gene end was trimmed by 6 bases and the J gene end by 2 bases; junction bases not matched to a gene: 7. The CDR3 is made up of 15 amino acids. Germline V gene lookup returns CDR1 LNHDA and CDR2 SQIVND (reference sequence). The CDR3 loop is CASSRWTGVNTEAFF. CDR3 DNA: TGTGCCAGTAGCAGATGGACAGGGGTAAACACTGAAGCTTTCTTT.

This chain joins TRBV9 and TRBJ1-2; TRBD1 agrees at 8 bases. The CDR3 has 14 residues. Trimming cost V 3 bases and J 2 bases; bases outside gene matches: 3. Germline V CDR1 and CDR2: SGDLS, YYNGEE. Here the CDR3 DNA reads TGTGCCAGCAGCGCCTGGACAGGGAACTATGGCTACACCTTC. Translating gives CASSAWTGNYGYTF.

The chain combines TRBV9 with TRBJ1-5; 7 bases match TRBD1. In germline, CDR1 is SGDLS, CDR2 YYNGEE. The V segment lost 0 bases and the J segment 1 base; nucleotides outside the gene matches: 1. CDR3 length: 15 residues. The CDR3 nucleotides are TGTGCCAGCAGCGTAGGCAGGGGGAGCAATCAGCCCCAGCATTTT. Translating it yields CASSVGRGSNQPQHF.

The chain employs TRBV2 and TRBJ1-1; D is perhaps TRBD1 (5 bases). The V gene's germline CDR1 is SNHLY and CDR2 FYNNEI. Deletions cut 9 bases from V and 2 bases from J, with 10 bases between. CDR3 length: 12 amino acids. The CDR3 DNA reads as TGTGCCAGTGAGGGACTAAACACTGAAGCTTTCTTT. This encodes CASEGLNTEAFF.

This clone has just one count. This chain joins TRBV28 and TRBJ2-3; 12 nucleotides line up with TRBD2. The CDR3 is 16 residues long. V trimming: 6 bases; J trimming: 4 bases; junction bases outside the gene matches: 8. The V gene's germline CDR1 is MDHEN and CDR2 SYDVKM. The CDR3, as DNA: TGTGCCAGCAGGCTAACTAGCGGGAGGATCGCAGATACGCAGTATTTT. Protein product: CASRLTSGRIADTQYF.

The chain carries TRBV19 and TRBJ2-7, with 8 nucleotides matching TRBD1. The CDR3 is 14 amino acids. The germline CDR1 and CDR2 sequences are LNHDA and SQIVND (reference sequence). The ends lost 3 bases at V and 5 bases at J; junction bases unmatched: 6. CDR3 nucleotide sequence: TGTGCCAGTAGTATCGGGGCAGGGGGCGACGAGCAGTACTTC. It translates to CASSIGAGGDEQYF. Supplemented by reference TRBV19 and TRBJ2-7, the full variable domain reads DGGITQSPKYLFRKEGQNVTLSCEQNLNHDAMYWYRQDPGQGLRLIYYSQIVNDFQKGDIAEGYSVSREKKESFPLTVTSAQKNPTAFYLCASSIGAGGDEQYFGPGTRLTVT.

The chain's CDR3 is CASSSEGQGPTGELFF. The CDR3 DNA reads TGTGCCAGCAGTTCCGAGGGACAGGGACCCACCGGGGAGCTGTTTTTT. The chain uses TRBV27 and TRBJ2-2, with 9 bases identical to TRBD1. The CDR3 spans 16 residues. V shed 4 bases, J shed 4 bases, and the junction held 7 bases outside the gene matches. From germline, CDR1 is MNHEY and CDR2 SMNVEV (reference sequence).

The chain joins TRBV19 to TRBJ2-1; D unclear. V dropped 4 bases and J dropped 4 bases, with 5 bases sitting between them. There are 12 residues in the CDR3. Germline V CDR1 and CDR2: LNHDA, SQIVND (reference sequence). The CDR3 sequence is CASSKQYNEQFF. CDR3 DNA: TGTGCCAGTAGTAAACAATACAATGAGCAGTTCTTC.

The rearrangement links TRBV2 to TRBJ2-3; 10 bases map to TRBD1. Per the germline V gene, CDR1 is SNHLY and CDR2 is FYNNEI. Trimming took 8 bases from V and 2 from J; bases not matched to a gene: 7. The CDR3 is 15 residues long. The DNA of the CDR3 is TGTGCCAGCGAAGAGGGACAGGGGAACACAGATACGCAGTATTTT. Encoded protein: CASEEGQGNTDTQYF.

The rearrangement uses TRBV3-1 (or the pseudogene TRBV3-2) and TRBJ2-1; D call uncertain. Germline V lookup: CDR1 LGHDT, CDR2 YNNKEL (reference sequence). V was clipped by 4 bases and J by 8 bases, with 6 bases between them. The CDR3 is 11 residues long. The CDR3 nucleotides read TGTGCCAGCAGCCGCCGGGATGAGCAGTTCTTC. Translation: CASSRRDEQFF.

V is TRBV27 and J is TRBJ1-1, with a tentative D call TRBD1 (5 bases). The germline CDR1 and CDR2 sequences are MNHEY and SMNVEV (reference sequence). This CDR3 is built from 12 residues. V was trimmed by 7 bases and J by 5 bases, leaving 11 bases between them. CDR3 DNA sequence: TGTGCCAGCACGATACAGGAGACTGAAGCTTTCTTT. It translates to CASTIQETEAFF.